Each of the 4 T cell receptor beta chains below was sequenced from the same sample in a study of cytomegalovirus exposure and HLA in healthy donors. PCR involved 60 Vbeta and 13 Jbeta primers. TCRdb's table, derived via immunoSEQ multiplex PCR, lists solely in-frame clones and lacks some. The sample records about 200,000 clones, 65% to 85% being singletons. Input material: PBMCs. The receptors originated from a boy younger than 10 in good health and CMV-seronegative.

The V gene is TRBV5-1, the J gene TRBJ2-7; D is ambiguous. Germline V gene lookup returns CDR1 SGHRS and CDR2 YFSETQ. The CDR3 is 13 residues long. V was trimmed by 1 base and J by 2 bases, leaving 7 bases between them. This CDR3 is CASSLTETYEQYF. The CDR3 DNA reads TGCGCCAGCAGCTTGACAGAGACCTACGAGCAGTACTTC.

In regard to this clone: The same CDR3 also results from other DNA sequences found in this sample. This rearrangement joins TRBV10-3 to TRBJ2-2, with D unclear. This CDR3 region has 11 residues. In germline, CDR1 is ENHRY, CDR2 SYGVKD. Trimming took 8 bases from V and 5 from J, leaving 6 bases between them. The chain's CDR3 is CAIGQTGELFF. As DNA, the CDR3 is TGTGCCATCGGGCAGACCGGGGAGCTGTTTTTT.

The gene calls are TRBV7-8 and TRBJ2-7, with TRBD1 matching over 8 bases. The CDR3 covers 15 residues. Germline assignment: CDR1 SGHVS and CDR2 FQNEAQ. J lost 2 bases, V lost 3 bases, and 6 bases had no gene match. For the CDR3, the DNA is TGTGCCAGCAGCTTCAGGACAGGGAAGGCCTACGAGCAGTACTTC. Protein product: CASSFRTGKAYEQYF.

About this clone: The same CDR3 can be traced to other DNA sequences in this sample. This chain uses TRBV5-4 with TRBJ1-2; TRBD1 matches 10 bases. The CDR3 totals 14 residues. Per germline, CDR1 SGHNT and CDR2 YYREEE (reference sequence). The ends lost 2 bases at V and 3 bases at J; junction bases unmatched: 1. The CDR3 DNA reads TGTGCCAGCAGCTTAGGACAGGGGGACTATGGCTACACCTTC. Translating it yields CASSLGQGDYGYTF.